Listed below are T cell receptor beta chains from one sample, sequenced in a study of blood T cell repertoires in COVID-19. The data were produced by immunoSEQ multiplex PCR, yet TCRdb's version contains in-frame clones alone and is incomplete. The sample includes roughly 250,000 clones, around 87% of them seen just once. Specimen: PBMCs or T cells enriched from blood (not recorded which). The source of these receptors is a woman younger than 45 with acute COVID-19. CDR3s include the opening cysteine and the closing phenylalanine or tryptophan. The D gene is left open where the match is weak. Not every row has a clone size; where given, it reads once, few, many or a size class.

V gene	J gene	D gene	clone size	CDR3 protein	CDR3 DNA
TRBV3-1/TRBV3-2	TRBJ2-4	NA	NA	CASSPPGLVIQYF	TGTGCCAGCAGCCCACCAGGGTTAGTCATTCAGTACTTC
TRBV11-1	TRBJ2-1	TRBD2	NA	CASSLVASGTYNEQFF	TGTGCCAGCAGCTTAGTGGCTAGCGGGACTTACAATGAGCAGTTCTTC
TRBV28	TRBJ1-1	NA	NA	CASSLSLTEAFF	TGTGCCAGCAGTTTATCCTTAACTGAAGCTTTCTTT
TRBV5-3	TRBJ2-1	TRBD2	NA	CARSLLPSGSYNEQFF	TGTGCCAGAAGCCTCCTCCCTAGCGGCTCCTACAATGAGCAGTTCTTC
TRBV19	TRBJ1-4	NA	NA	CASRGGAGEKLFF	TGTGCCAGTAGAGGCGGGGCTGGTGAAAAACTGTTTTTT
TRBV11-1	TRBJ2-1	TRBD2	NA	CASSLTSGAGCNEQFF	TGTGCCAGCAGCTTAACTAGCGGAGCGGGGTGCAATGAGCAGTTCTTC
TRBV5-1	TRBJ2-7	NA	NA	CASQGGPSSYEQYF	TGCGCCAGCCAGGGGGGACCAAGCTCCTACGAGCAGTACTTC
TRBV28	TRBJ1-6	TRBD1	NA	CATLWDRSNSPLHF	TGTGCCACCTTGTGGGACAGGTCTAATTCACCCCTCCACTTT
TRBV10-3	TRBJ2-5	TRBD1	NA	CAISAQGRQETQYF	TGTGCCATCAGTGCACAGGGGCGCCAAGAGACCCAGTACTTC
TRBV19	TRBJ1-2	NA	NA	CASSRQYGYTF	TGTGCCAGTAGTAGACAGTATGGCTACACCTTC
TRBV4-1	TRBJ1-1	TRBD1	NA	CASSREGTGVTEAFF	TGCGCCAGCAGCCGCGAAGGGACAGGGGTCACTGAAGCTTTCTTT
TRBV28	TRBJ2-7	NA	NA	CASSLVKGAGYEQYF	TGTGCCAGCAGTTTAGTTAAGGGGGCGGGGTACGAGCAGTACTTC
TRBV9	TRBJ1-4	TRBD1	NA	CASSEGQGATSTNEKLFF	TGTGCCAGCAGCGAGGGACAGGGGGCAACCTCAACTAATGAAAAACTGTTTTTT
TRBV19	TRBJ1-4	TRBD1	NA	CASKFASGGDNEKLFF	TGTGCCAGTAAATTCGCATCAGGGGGAGATAATGAAAAACTGTTTTTT
TRBV18	TRBJ2-5	TRBD2	NA	CASSPPLAGGQETQYF	TGTGCCAGCTCACCACCCCTAGCGGGGGGCCAAGAGACCCAGTACTTC
TRBV3-1/TRBV3-2	TRBJ2-1	TRBD2	NA	CASDLAGRGEQFF	TGTGCCAGCGATTTGGCGGGGAGGGGTGAGCAGTTCTTC
TRBV5-4	TRBJ1-2	TRBD1	NA	CASSSTGYYTF	TGTGCCAGCAGCTCGACAGGGTACTACACCTTC
TRBV28	TRBJ2-2	NA	NA	CASSFTNTGELFF	TGTGCCAGCAGTTTCACGAACACCGGGGAGCTGTTTTTT
TRBV25-1	TRBJ1-2	NA	NA	CASQRAGGYTF	TGTGCCAGTCAGAGAGCGGGGGGCTACACCTTC
TRBV6-5	TRBJ1-2	NA	NA	CASSNRARGYGYTF	TGTGCCAGCAGTAACCGGGCCCGGGGCTATGGCTACACCTTC
TRBV9	TRBJ2-1	TRBD1	NA	CASSVTGGVYNEQFF	TGTGCCAGCAGCGTGACAGGGGGCGTATACAATGAGCAGTTCTTC
TRBV5-1	TRBJ1-4	NA	NA	CASSPGQALGDEKLFF	TGCGCCAGCAGCCCCGGGCAGGCTCTAGGGGATGAAAAACTGTTTTTT
TRBV7-9	TRBJ1-6	TRBD1	once	CASSLDRGLHF	TGTGCCAGCAGCTTAGACAGGGGCCTACACTTT
TRBV10-3	TRBJ2-5	TRBD2	NA	CAIGTGTSGTFETQYF	TGTGCCATCGGGACCGGGACTAGCGGGACGTTCGAGACCCAGTACTTC
TRBV7-8	TRBJ2-1	NA	NA	CASSPPDLAFSYNEQFF	TGTGCCAGCAGCCCGCCGGACTTAGCCTTCTCCTACAATGAGCAGTTCTTC
TRBV7-2	TRBJ2-1	NA	NA	CASSLAPRSFSYNEQFF	TGTGCCAGCAGCTTAGCGCCCCGGTCGTTCTCCTACAATGAGCAGTTCTTC
TRBV24-1	TRBJ2-3	NA	once	CATSDSGGLTDTQYF	TGTGCCACCAGTGATTCGGGGGGCCTCACAGATACGCAGTATTTT
TRBV28	TRBJ1-4	NA	NA	CASSLGALDEKLFF	TGTGCCAGCAGTTTAGGGGCTTTGGATGAAAAACTGTTTTTT
TRBV5-1	TRBJ1-3	NA	NA	CASSVGIGANTIYF	TGCGCCAGCAGCGTCGGAATAGGGGCGAACACCATATATTTT
TRBV3-1/TRBV3-2	TRBJ1-2	NA	NA	CASSQDRYGYTF	TGTGCCAGCAGCCAAGACCGCTATGGCTACACCTTC
TRBV7-3	TRBJ2-2	TRBD2	NA	CASSLIGGRAGIGELFF	TGTGCCAGCAGCTTAATAGGCGGGAGGGCCGGAATCGGGGAGCTGTTTTTT
TRBV29-1	TRBJ2-5	NA	NA	CSVPQGSETQYF	TGCAGCGTCCCACAGGGCTCGGAGACCCAGTACTTC
TRBV10-3	TRBJ2-3	TRBD2	NA	CAIGTSGSSSTDTQYF	TGTGCCATCGGGACTAGCGGGTCCTCTAGCACAGATACGCAGTATTTT
TRBV3-1/TRBV3-2	TRBJ1-6	TRBD1	NA	CASSRGQGSNSPLHF	TGTGCCAGCAGCCGCGGACAGGGGTCGAATTCACCCCTCCACTTT
TRBV3-1/TRBV3-2	TRBJ2-3	TRBD2	once	CASSPLLAGGVDTQYF	TGTGCCAGCAGTCCACTACTAGCGGGAGGGGTAGATACGCAGTATTTT